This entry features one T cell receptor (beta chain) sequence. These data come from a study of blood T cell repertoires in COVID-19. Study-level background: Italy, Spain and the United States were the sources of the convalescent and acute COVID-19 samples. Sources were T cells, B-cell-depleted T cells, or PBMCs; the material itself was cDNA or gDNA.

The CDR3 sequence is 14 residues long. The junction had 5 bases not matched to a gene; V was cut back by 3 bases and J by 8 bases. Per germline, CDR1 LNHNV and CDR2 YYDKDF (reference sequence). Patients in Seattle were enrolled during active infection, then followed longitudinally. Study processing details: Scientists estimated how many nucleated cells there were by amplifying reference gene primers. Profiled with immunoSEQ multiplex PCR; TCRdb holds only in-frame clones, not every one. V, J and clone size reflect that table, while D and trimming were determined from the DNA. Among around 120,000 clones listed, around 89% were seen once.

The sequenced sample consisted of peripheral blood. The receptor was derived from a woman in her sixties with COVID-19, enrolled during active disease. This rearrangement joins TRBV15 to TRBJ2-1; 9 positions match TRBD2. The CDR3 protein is CATSSAGGDDEQFF. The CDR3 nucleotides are TGTGCCACCAGCAGCGCGGGGGGGGACGATGAGCAGTTCTTC.